The 32 T cell receptor beta chains presented below share a single source sample, sequenced in a study of a mutant IDH1 vaccine in newly diagnosed glioma. The repertoire was sequenced with immunoSEQ multiplex PCR; TCRdb's copy has only in-frame clones and lacks some. The table has fewer than 45,000 clones, approximately 78% seen once. The time point here: baseline, week 1 (first vaccination visit). Treatment here: pre-vaccination baseline after standard-of-care therapy. This material consisted of PBMCs, taken from a glioma patient treated with radiotherapy, temozolomide or both. These receptors were collected from a man aged 40-50 years with glioma. Some clones in this sample may be carry-over from other donors' samples.

The rearrangement joins TRBV14 to TRBJ2-5; D is possibly TRBD1 (6 bases). This CDR3 has 13 residues. The germline V and J ends were trimmed by 5 bases and 2 bases, with 9 bases remaining between them. Germline V gene lookup returns CDR1 SGHDN and CDR2 FVKESK. CDR3 protein: CASSSGQQETQYF. The DNA of the CDR3 is TGTGCCAGCAGCTCCGGACAGCAAGAGACCCAGTACTTC. Variable domain in full (rest from reference TRBV14 and TRBJ2-5): EAGVTQFPSHSVIEKGQTVTLRCDPISGHDNLYWYRRVMGKEIKFLLHFVKESKQDESGMPNNRFLAERTGGTYSTLKVQPAELEDSGVYFCASSSGQQETQYFGPGTRLLVL.

The chain joins TRBV5-1 to TRBJ2-2; D unclear. V was trimmed by 7 bases and J by 0 bases, leaving 10 bases between them. This CDR3 has 14 residues. Germline CDR1 and CDR2: SGHRS and YFSETQ. The CDR3 region is CASRPRPNTGELFF. The CDR3 region has the DNA TGCGCCAGCCGCCCCCGGCCGAACACCGGGGAGCTGTTTTTT.

The CDR3 reads CASSQIGGLAGLQETQYF. The DNA of the CDR3 is TGTGCCAGCAGCCAGATAGGAGGACTAGCGGGGCTCCAAGAGACCCAGTACTTC. This chain joins TRBV7-2 and TRBJ2-5; TRBD2 aligns across 12 bases. This CDR3 is 18 amino acids long. From germline, CDR1 is SGHTA and CDR2 FQGNSA. V shed 5 bases and J 1 base; nucleotides not matched to a gene: 11.

The V gene is TRBV11-3, the J gene TRBJ2-2, with 10 bases aligning to TRBD1. V was clipped by 5 bases and J by 1 base; unmatched bases: 7. CDR1 and CDR2 (germline): SGHNT, YENEEA. The CDR3 spans 17 residues. The CDR3 spells CASSQAGTGVNTGELFF. The CDR3 DNA follows: TGTGCCAGCAGCCAAGCCGGGACAGGGGTGAACACCGGGGAGCTGTTTTTT. The whole variable domain, filled in from reference TRBV11-3 and TRBJ2-2, reads EAGVVQSPRYKIIEKKQPVAFWCNPISGHNTLYWYLQNLGQGPELLIRYENEEAVDDSQLPKDRFSAERLKGVDSTLKIQPAELGDSAVYLCASSQAGTGVNTGELFFGEGSRLTVL.

The CDR3 DNA follows: TGTGCCAGCAGTCCTTCCCTTAGCCAGCCCCAGCATTTT. It yields the protein CASSPSLSQPQHF. V and J are TRBV6-6 and TRBJ1-5; D gene unclear. Per germline, CDR1 MNHNY and CDR2 SVGAGI (reference sequence). The CDR3 covers 13 residues. V was cut by 5 bases and J by 7 bases, with 12 bases left in between.

This chain uses TRBV5-4 with TRBJ2-7; 7 bases align to TRBD1. CDR1 and CDR2 from the germline V gene are SGHNT and YYREEE (reference sequence). Trimming cost V 3 bases and J 2 bases; bases outside gene matches: 11. The CDR3 has 16 residues. CDR3 in amino acids: CASSYPLRDSTYEQYF. In DNA, the CDR3 is TGTGCCAGCAGCTACCCTCTCCGGGACAGTACCTACGAGCAGTACTTC.

This chain uses TRBV10-3 with TRBJ2-5; 9 bases map to TRBD2. Germline V gene sequence: CDR1 ENHRY, CDR2 SYGVKD. This CDR3 contains 13 residues. The ends lost 6 bases at V and 4 bases at J; junction bases unmatched: 3. The CDR3 nucleotides are TGTGCCATCAGCCCGGGACTAGCAGAGACCCAGTACTTC. Its protein product is CAISPGLAETQYF.

V is TRBV2 and J is TRBJ2-7, with D unclear. Germline assignment: CDR1 SNHLY and CDR2 FYNNEI. This CDR3 region has 14 residues. Trimming left V 6 bases short and J 5 bases short, with 17 bases between. CDR3 nucleotides: TGTGCCAGCAGCCCCATCACTTCGGGCGACGAGCAGTACTTC. This translates into CASSPITSGDEQYF.

This clone was counted a single time. CDR3 sequence (DNA): TGTGCCAGCACCCCTACCTCCTACGAGCAGTACTTC. It codes for CASTPTSYEQYF. The chain recombines TRBV2 with TRBJ2-7, with D unresolved. This CDR3 spans 12 amino acids. V was shortened by 7 bases and J by 0 bases, with 7 bases between the two germline ends. Looked up from germline, CDR1 is SNHLY and CDR2 is FYNNEI.

This rearrangement joins TRBV2 to TRBJ1-2, with 7 bases matching TRBD1. The CDR3 loop spans 15 amino acids. CDR1 and CDR2 (germline): SNHLY, FYNNEI. The junction had 6 bases not matched to a gene; V was cut back by 5 bases and J by 0 bases. CDR3 in amino acids: CASSTGVLANYGYTF. The CDR3 nucleotides read TGTGCCAGCAGTACAGGGGTTCTAGCTAACTATGGCTACACCTTC.

The chain carries TRBV27 and TRBJ1-1; D gene ambiguous. Germline-derived CDR1 and CDR2 are MNHEY and SMNVEV (reference sequence). CDR3 size: 13 residues. V gave up 5 bases and J gave up 5 bases, with 12 bases separating them. For the CDR3, the DNA is TGTGCCAGCAGTGCCCAGGCCTGGACTGAAGCTTTCTTT. This gives the protein CASSAQAWTEAFF.

The chain couples TRBV30 to TRBJ1-5; D is possibly TRBD1 (5 bases). The CDR3 contains 14 residues. V was cut by 0 bases and J by 7 bases, with 13 bases left in between. Germline V gene sequence: CDR1 GTSNPN, CDR2 SVGIG (reference sequence). In DNA form, the CDR3 reads TGTGCCTGGAGTGTACCAGTCACAGGCCAGCCCCAGCATTTT. It is translated as CAWSVPVTGQPQHF. The whole variable domain, filled in from reference TRBV30 and TRBJ1-5, reads SQTIHQWPATLVQPVGSPLSLECTVEGTSNPNLYWYRQAAGRGLQLLFYSVGIGQISSEVPQNLSASRPQDRQFILSSKKLLLSDSGFYLCAWSVPVTGQPQHFGDGTRLSIL.

The V and J genes are TRBV19 and TRBJ1-2; no clear D. The CDR3 spans 14 residues. V lost 0 bases to trimming and J lost 4 bases, with 9 bases between them. Germline V gene sequence: CDR1 LNHDA, CDR2 SQIVND (reference sequence). CDR3 sequence reads: CASSIDHRIYGYTF. CDR3 DNA: TGTGCCAGTAGTATAGATCATAGGATCTATGGCTACACCTTC. The entire variable domain, with the rest obtained from reference TRBV19 and TRBJ1-2, is as follows: DGGITQSPKYLFRKEGQNVTLSCEQNLNHDAMYWYRQDPGQGLRLIYYSQIVNDFQKGDIAEGYSVSREKKESFPLTVTSAQKNPTAFYLCASSIDHRIYGYTFGSGTRLTVV.

The V gene is TRBV18, the J gene TRBJ1-1; no reliable D call. The V end lost 3 bases, the J end lost 2 bases, and 4 bases lay between the germline ends. The length of the CDR3 is 12 residues. The germline CDR1 and CDR2 sequences are KGHSH and LQKENI. CDR3 residues: CASSPPNTEAFF. The CDR3 DNA reads as TGTGCCAGCTCACCCCCTAACACTGAAGCTTTCTTT.

The sample holds one count of this clone. CDR3 in amino acids: CASRGGLAKNIQYF. The CDR3 DNA sequence: TGTGCCAGCAGGGGCGGGTTAGCCAAAAACATTCAGTACTTC. The chain recombines TRBV6-6 with TRBJ2-4, with D tentatively TRBD2 (5 bases). This CDR3 contains 14 residues. Germline CDR1 reads MNHNY; CDR2 reads SVGAGI (reference sequence). V was trimmed by 6 bases and J by 0 bases, leaving 9 bases between them.

The V call is TRBV19, the J call TRBJ2-7, with unresolved D. Deletions cut 5 bases from V and 3 bases from J, with 17 bases between. This CDR3 has 15 residues. From germline, CDR1 is LNHDA and CDR2 SQIVND (reference sequence). The CDR3 region has the DNA TGTGCCAGTAGTCTCCGCAATACTCCACTCTACGAGCAGTACTTC. This sequence encodes CASSLRNTPLYEQYF. The full variable domain, in which reference TRBV19 and TRBJ2-7 provide the parts outside the CDR3, is DGGITQSPKYLFRKEGQNVTLSCEQNLNHDAMYWYRQDPGQGLRLIYYSQIVNDFQKGDIAEGYSVSREKKESFPLTVTSAQKNPTAFYLCASSLRNTPLYEQYFGPGTRLTVT.

The chain links TRBV2 to TRBJ2-2, with 7 bases aligning to TRBD1. Germline V gives CDR1 SNHLY, CDR2 FYNNEI. CDR3 size: 16 residues. With V trimmed by 5 bases and J by 4 bases, 10 bases remained unmatched. This CDR3 is CASSPRDRGATGELFF. Written as DNA, the CDR3 is TGTGCCAGCAGTCCCCGGGACAGAGGAGCCACCGGGGAGCTGTTTTTT.

This clone was detected only a few times. CDR3 nucleotides: TGTGCCAGCAGTTACTCAGGTCGAACAGGGAGTGGCTACACCTTC. This codes for CASSYSGRTGSGYTF. This chain links TRBV6-5 with TRBJ1-2, with D possibly TRBD1 on 6 matching bases. Germline CDR1 MNHEY, CDR2 SVGAGI. Trimming cost V 0 bases and J 7 bases, with 15 bases left between them. There are 15 residues in the CDR3.

The V and J genes are TRBV28 and TRBJ1-1; D gene unclear. CDR3 size: 11 residues. The V gene's germline CDR1 is MDHEN and CDR2 SYDVKM. The V end lost 8 bases, the J end lost 7 bases, and 11 bases lay between the germline ends. The CDR3 sequence is CASQATLEAFF. For the CDR3, the DNA is TGTGCCAGCCAAGCGACGCTTGAAGCTTTCTTT.

This clone was counted a few times. The V gene is TRBV9, the J gene TRBJ1-1; no clear D. The V gene's germline CDR1 is SGDLS and CDR2 YYNGEE. The V end was cut by 0 bases, the J end by 1 base, with 7 bases between. The CDR3 covers 14 residues. This CDR3 reads CASSVEPKNTEAFF. CDR3 DNA sequence: TGTGCCAGCAGCGTAGAACCGAAGAACACTGAAGCTTTCTTT.

This chain uses TRBV9 with TRBJ1-2; D not resolved. This CDR3 region has 14 residues. Trimming took 5 bases from V and 4 from J, leaving 15 bases between them. Germline CDR1 and CDR2: SGDLS and YYNGEE. The CDR3 reads CASSPVFEGYGYTF. As DNA, the CDR3 is TGTGCCAGCAGTCCCGTCTTCGAGGGCTATGGCTACACCTTC.

V is TRBV30 and J is TRBJ1-3, with D maybe TRBD1 (6 bases). This CDR3 has 12 residues. CDR1 is GTSNPN, CDR2 SVGIG, per germline (reference sequence). The V gene lost 5 bases and the J gene lost 3 bases, with 8 bases spanning the gap. CDR3 protein: CAWATGGNTIYF. The CDR3 DNA sequence: TGTGCCTGGGCGACAGGTGGAAACACCATATATTTT.

The chain joins TRBV19 to TRBJ1-5; D not certain. CDR1 and CDR2 from the germline V gene are LNHDA and SQIVND (reference sequence). Trimming took 6 bases from V and 1 from J, leaving 13 bases between them. The CDR3 consists of 15 residues. The CDR3 DNA reads TGTGCCAGTAGGAGGAATTACGCCAGCAATCAGCCCCAGCATTTT. Translation gives CASRRNYASNQPQHF.

This chain connects TRBV10-3 to TRBJ1-1; D remains unclear. Per the germline V gene, CDR1 is ENHRY and CDR2 is SYGVKD. This CDR3 is 14 amino acids long. The V end lost 5 bases, the J end lost 8 bases, and 18 bases lay between the germline ends. The CDR3, as DNA: TGTGCCATCAGTCAACCGACGGGAAACCCAGAAGCTTTCTTT. The encoded protein is CAISQPTGNPEAFF.

The chain uses TRBV6-5 and TRBJ1-1; D call uncertain. Per the germline V gene, CDR1 is MNHEY and CDR2 is SVGAGI. The CDR3 extends over 14 amino acids. The ends were cut back, 7 bases at V and 5 bases at J, with 17 bases in the middle. The CDR3 here is CASTLSGGRTEAFF. In DNA, the CDR3 is TGTGCCAGCACCCTATCTGGAGGGAGAACTGAAGCTTTCTTT.

This chain uses TRBV7-9 with TRBJ1-5; 8 bases agree with TRBD1. V was clipped by 4 bases and J by 2 bases; unmatched bases: 7. The CDR3 runs to 16 residues. Germline values: CDR1 SEHNR, CDR2 FQNEAQ (reference sequence). The CDR3 loop reads CASSYVGQGRNQPQHF. Here the CDR3 DNA reads TGTGCCAGCAGCTATGTTGGACAGGGACGCAATCAGCCCCAGCATTTT.

As DNA, the CDR3 is TGCGCCAGCAGCTTCGACCCCCTTATCACAGATACGCAGTATTTT. Its translation is CASSFDPLITDTQYF. The chain has TRBV5-1 and TRBJ2-3; D unclear. The length of the CDR3 is 15 residues. Germline lookup yields CDR1 SGHRS and CDR2 YFSETQ. The V end lost 2 bases, the J end lost 2 bases, and 12 bases lay between the germline ends.

The rearrangement uses TRBV11-2 and TRBJ2-5, with D tentatively TRBD1 (6 bases). The CDR3 covers 15 residues. Trimming removed 2 bases at V and 5 bases at J, with 15 bases between. Germline V gene sequence: CDR1 SGHAT, CDR2 FQNNGV. As DNA, the CDR3 is TGTGCCAGCAGCTTATCTCGGCAGGGGCTGGAGACCCAGTACTTC. Translating gives CASSLSRQGLETQYF.

This clone has a handful of counts. The chain has TRBV4-2 and TRBJ1-6; 10 bases map to TRBD1. This CDR3 comprises 15 residues. Trimming at V came to 5 bases and at J to 10 bases, leaving 8 bases not matched to a gene. The V gene's germline CDR1 is LGHNA and CDR2 YNFKEQ. This chain's CDR3 is CASSLRTGGESPLHF. CDR3 DNA: TGTGCCAGCAGCTTAAGGACAGGGGGTGAGTCACCCCTCCACTTT.

This chain joins TRBV15 and TRBJ2-7; D is unclear. The ends were cut back, 0 bases at V and 3 bases at J, with 12 bases in the middle. Germline V gives CDR1 LNHNV, CDR2 YYDKDF (reference sequence). This CDR3 comprises 15 residues. The CDR3 DNA reads as TGTGCCACCAGCAGAGAGAACGTTTGGGGCTACGAGCAGTACTTC. As protein: CATSRENVWGYEQYF.

This clone was counted a few times. The chain recombines TRBV28 with TRBJ1-1; TRBD1 aligns across 7 bases. This CDR3 is built from 14 residues. The germline V gene has CDR1 MDHEN and CDR2 SYDVKM. J was trimmed by 5 bases and V by 6 bases; bases with no gene match: 9. DNA of the CDR3: TGTGCCAGCAGGCTACAGGGGAGGGGGACTGAAGCTTTCTTT. This sequence encodes CASRLQGRGTEAFF.

The chain is built from TRBV6-4 and TRBJ2-3, with D tentatively TRBD2 (5 bases). The germline CDR1 and CDR2 sequences are MRHNA and SNTAGT. The CDR3 is 14 residues long. Trimming removed 4 bases at V and 0 bases at J, with 8 bases between. CDR3 DNA sequence: TGTGCCAGCAGTGGCGGGCTGAGCACAGATACGCAGTATTTT. Residues: CASSGGLSTDTQYF.